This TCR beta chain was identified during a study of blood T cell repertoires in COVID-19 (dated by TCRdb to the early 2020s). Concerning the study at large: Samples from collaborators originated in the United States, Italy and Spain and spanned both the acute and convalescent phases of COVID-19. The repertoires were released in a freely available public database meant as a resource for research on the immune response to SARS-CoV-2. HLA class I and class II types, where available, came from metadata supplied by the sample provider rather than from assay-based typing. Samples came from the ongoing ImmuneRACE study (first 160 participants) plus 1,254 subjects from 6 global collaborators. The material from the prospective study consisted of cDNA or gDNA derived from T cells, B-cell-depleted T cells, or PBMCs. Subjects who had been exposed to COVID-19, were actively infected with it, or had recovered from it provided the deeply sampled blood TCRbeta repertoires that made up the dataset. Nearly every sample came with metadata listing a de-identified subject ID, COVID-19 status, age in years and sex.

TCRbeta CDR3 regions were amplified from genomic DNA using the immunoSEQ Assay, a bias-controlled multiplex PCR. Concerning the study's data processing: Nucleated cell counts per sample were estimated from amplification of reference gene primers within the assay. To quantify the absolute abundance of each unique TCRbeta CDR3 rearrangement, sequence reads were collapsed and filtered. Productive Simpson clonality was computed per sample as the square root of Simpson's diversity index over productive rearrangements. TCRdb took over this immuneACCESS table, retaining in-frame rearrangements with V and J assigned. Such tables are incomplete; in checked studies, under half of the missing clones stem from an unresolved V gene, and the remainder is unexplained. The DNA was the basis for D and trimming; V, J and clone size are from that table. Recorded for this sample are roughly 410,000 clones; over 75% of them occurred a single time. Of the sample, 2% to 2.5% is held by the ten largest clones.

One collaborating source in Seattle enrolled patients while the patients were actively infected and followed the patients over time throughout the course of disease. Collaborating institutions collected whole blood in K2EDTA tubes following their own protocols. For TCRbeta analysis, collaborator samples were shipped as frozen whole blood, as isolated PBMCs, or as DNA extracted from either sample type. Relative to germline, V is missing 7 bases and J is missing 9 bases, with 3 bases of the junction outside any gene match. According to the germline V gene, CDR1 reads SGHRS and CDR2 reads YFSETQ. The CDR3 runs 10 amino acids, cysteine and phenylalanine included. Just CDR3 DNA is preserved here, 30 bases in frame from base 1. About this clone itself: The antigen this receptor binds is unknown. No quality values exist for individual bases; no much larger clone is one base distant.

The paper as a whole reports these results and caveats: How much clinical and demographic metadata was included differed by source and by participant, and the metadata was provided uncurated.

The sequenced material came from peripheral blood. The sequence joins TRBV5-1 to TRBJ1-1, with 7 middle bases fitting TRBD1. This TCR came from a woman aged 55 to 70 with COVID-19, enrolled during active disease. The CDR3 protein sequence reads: CASGTEKAFF. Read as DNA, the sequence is TGCGCCAGCGGGACAGAAAAAGCTTTCTTT. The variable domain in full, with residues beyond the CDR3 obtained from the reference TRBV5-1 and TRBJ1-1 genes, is KAGVTQTPRYLIKTRGQQVTLSCSPISGHRSVSWYQQTPGQGLQFLFEYFSETQRNKGNFPGRFSGRQFSNSRSEMNVSTLELGDSALYLCASGTEKAFFGQGTRLTVV.